This T cell receptor beta chain was sequenced during a study of cytomegalovirus exposure and HLA in healthy donors (dated by TCRdb to about 2017). Context from the whole study: In an earlier analysis of some 550 of the donors, 250 to 300 Gb of sequence data and about 110 million unique TCR beta sequences from 180 million or so T cells were reported. About 300 gigabases of sequencing data and approximately 93 million unique TCR sequences were included in an early release covering 550 to 800 HLA-typed donors. Of the 300 to 500 genotyped donors, more than 75% were placed in the genetic ancestry cluster associated with self-reported Caucasian donors. The study was designed to test whether signatures of past pathogen exposure could be identified by cataloging public T cell receptors. The study used immunosequencing to profile the T cell repertoires of hundreds of subjects and linked those repertoires to cytomegalovirus serostatus. Besides the first cohort of 500 to 700 subjects, a separate validation cohort made up of about 120 different subjects was used. High-throughput TCR immunosequencing, statistical association of individual TCRs with disease status, and machine learning were combined to predict cytomegalovirus infection status. A later analysis re-examined previously published TCR beta repertoires from about 670 donors and added high-resolution HLA genotyping to investigate patterns of TCR occurrence. The later analysis used no new phenotypic data to find candidate immune exposures, relying instead on TCR beta sequences and their occurrence across donors. In an earlier analysis of 587 of the donors, high-throughput TCR beta sequencing was used to judge whether each TCR beta V gene segment behaved as functional or pseudogenic. Alongside the repertoire data, information on donor age, sex, ethnicity and CMV serostatus was compiled. A later genetic analysis used genome-wide SNP genotypes for about three fifths of the roughly 700 donors, treating that subset as a discovery cohort. All discovery cohort repertoires had been generated using a single sequencing platform. Both class I and class II loci were covered by HLA typing, at four-digit resolution. The number of donors typed differed by locus, with roughly 629-640 for A, B, C, DRB1 and DQB1, around 560 for DQA1, some 570 for DPA1, and under 490 for DPB1. Five DR-DQ haplotypes were treated as single units for association and clustering because of strong linkage in the cohort. Among roughly 400 genotyped donors of the cohort, an average of roughly 230,000 unique TCR beta nucleotide sequences was sequenced per donor, of which about 20% were non-productive. Study-level results and caveats: Only TCR beta chains were sequenced in this cohort, and the absence of alpha or paired-chain data limited detectable features. The classifier was reported to diagnose cytomegalovirus status with high specificity and sensitivity in both the original cohort and the validation cohort. A total of fewer than 200 TCR beta chains were listed by the study as associated with cytomegalovirus. When HLA alleles, especially DR and DQ, strongly co-occurred, TCR associations were difficult to assign to individual alleles. In vitro tests confirmed that a few of the cytomegalovirus-associated TCR beta chains recognize cytomegalovirus antigens. In a later analysis, TCR association rates were found to vary across HLA loci, with the most associated TCRs seen for DRB1 alleles and the fewest for HLA-C alleles. Because counts were too low, 15 to 20 rarely observed V segments, including chromosome 9 orphons, were excluded from the earlier analysis of 587 of the donors. Presence/absence analyses assumed roughly uniform sequencing depth across donors, an assumption that may not hold. A cluster of highly shared sequence variants was judged likely to be a technical artifact of the sequencing pipeline. Several of the top co-occurrence clusters appeared to be linked to parvovirus B19, influenza, CMV and Epstein-Barr virus, according to a later analysis. Linkage disequilibrium might explain the correlated functional status among segregating V segments, but an unknown experimental factor could not be excluded. For the cohort, immune exposure information was limited to CMV serostatus. Because some donors lacked HLA typing at each locus, the association tests relied only on the typed subset. In a later analysis, HLA-associated TCR beta chains were found to be more clonally expanded and to have lower generation probabilities than equally common non-associated chains. The 87-base-pair reads could not distinguish some IMGT-functional V segments, including TRBV6-2 and TRBV6-3, so those segments were excluded. According to the authors, the approach could potentially be generalized to other disease states and immunological phenotypes. A further reported finding was that TCR beta sequences accurately predicted the HLA-A and HLA-B alleles for most subjects in the first cohort. A later analysis found that most CMV-associated TCR beta chains appeared HLA-restricted, with HLA associations seemingly driven largely by CMV exposure. While some public TCRs were present in many individuals, most TCR sequences turned up only very rarely across donors. A later genetic analysis associated a missense DCLRE1C variant with V-gene and J-gene trimming of TCR beta chains, and an independent cohort replicated the association. Compared with the approximately 670-donor mean, donors in an Asian-associated ancestry cluster had fewer N-insertions in productive TCRs, according to a later genetic analysis. In an earlier analysis of some 500 of the donors, most TCR beta V segments were observed in productive rearrangements about 90% or about 30% of the time, broadly matching IMGT annotations. In a later analysis, some 18,000 TCR beta sequences were associated with specific HLA alleles at a false discovery rate of 0.05.

The cohort comprised approximately 700 healthy bone marrow donors. Cohort members were all nominally healthy when sampled, although unrecorded immune exposures were likely present. The donor tested CMV seropositive, placing the donor among the roughly 300 seropositive members of the cohort. Each donor provided a peripheral blood sample, and peripheral blood mononuclear cells were used for TCR beta sequencing. The Qiagen DNeasy Blood Extraction Kit was used to extract genomic DNA from the blood cell samples. Libraries came from the immunoSEQ multiplex PCR assay. A mixture of 60 forward primers for TCR Vbeta segments and 13 reverse primers for TCR Jbeta segments was used in the multiplex PCR. A multiplex PCR assay on genomic DNA amplified the CDR3 region of rearranged TCR beta genes. Amplified TCR beta libraries were sequenced as 87-base-pair reads on the Illumina HiSeq System. The published analysis was carried out like this. In a later analysis, 77 million or so unique TCR beta chains were counted across the 500 to 850 repertoires, and roughly 11 million of these chains were shared by at least two donors. A nearest-neighbor algorithm error-corrected the raw reads and collapsed the reads into unique sequences, merging closely related sequences to remove PCR and sequencing errors. CDR3 sequences were aligned to IMGT reference sequences to assign V, D and J gene segments. For a sequence to be retained, at least a six-nucleotide match to both a V gene segment and a J gene segment was required. Rearrangements were classified as productive when the CDR3 lacked stop codons and remained in frame with V and J, and all other rearrangements were classified as non-productive. CDR3 was defined according to IMGT convention as the region running from the second conserved V-encoded cysteine to the conserved J-encoded phenylalanine. Sequences without an unambiguous match to a single V gene segment were excluded from the earlier analysis of approximately 600 of the donors. In an earlier analysis of a few hundred of the donors, V segments were called functional above 56.7% productive rearrangements and were called segregating when the between-donor standard deviation exceeded 5%. To diagnose cytomegalovirus status from the catalog of TCR beta chain sequences, a statistical classification framework was built. V and J gene assignment, in a later analysis, came from comparing TCR nucleotide sequences with IMGT/GENE-DB human TR gene sequences. In a later analysis, CDR3 sequences and most-parsimonious VDJ recombination scenarios were assigned using the TCRdist pipeline. In a later analysis, each TCR beta chain was defined by its CDR3 amino acid sequence together with its V-gene family, and reads without a unique V-gene family were excluded. A later analysis removed roughly 590 highly shared, low-generation-probability nucleotide sequences to deal with suspected cross-contamination and a sequencing artifact. For each public chain, a later analysis derived a clonal expansion index from normalized ranks of inferred template counts within each repertoire. Generation probabilities in a later analysis came from a VDJ recombination model fitted to out-of-frame rearrangements, and those results were checked against IGoR. A later analysis scored TCR-TCR, TCR-HLA and TCR-CMV co-occurrence with hypergeometric tests, applying a repertoire-size bias correction to TCR pairs. To estimate false discovery rates, a later analysis permuted the HLA or CMV assignments 20 times. In a later analysis, co-occurring TCRs were grouped using DBSCAN, with TCRdist sequence similarity added in when clustering inside HLA-allele-positive subsets. For co-occurrence clustering, repertoires with fewer than 30,000 or more than 120,000 public chains were excluded, along with a handful of repertoires with anomalous nucleotide sharing. Not all clones reach the TCRdb copy of this immuneACCESS table, which keeps in-frame sequences only. Checked studies attribute under half of the gap to unresolved V genes and leave the rest unexplained. Clone size and V and J calls were adopted from that table, with D and trimming inferred from the DNA. Within this sample are some 75,000 clones, with about 79% of them counted one time only. Jointly, the top ten make up 5.5% to 7% of the sample.

Notes on this clone: No antigen is known for it. No base quality information exists; no much larger clone differs at one position.

For CDR1 and CDR2, the germline V gene (reference sequence) lists SGHNT and YYREEE. V and J are trimmed by 3 bases and 7 bases, and the gene matches miss 7 bases of the junction. CDR3 length: 15 amino acids, cysteine to phenylalanine. The retained sequence is limited to the CDR3, 45 bases, with the frame set at the first base. Rearrangement joined TRBV5-4 to TRBJ2-2; TRBD1 aligns with 9 central bases. The sample consisted of PBMCs. The sequence was obtained from a man aged 18 to 35 in good health and CMV-seropositive. Read as DNA, the sequence is TGTGCCAGCAGCTCGGGACAGGGCAGAGGCGGGGAGCTGTTTTTT. This yields the protein CASSSGQGRGGELFF.